This is a list of T cell receptor beta chains from one sample in a study of Graves' ophthalmopathy and Graves' hyperthyroidism. One entry per CDR3 protein results from TCRdb running MiXCR on the multiplex PCR reads. The sample shows over a million distinct CDR3 sequences, about 38% of them seen only once. The sequencing input was peripheral blood or thyroid tissue (not recorded which). The origin of the receptors is an adult man with Graves' hyperthyroidism. Each CDR3 is given with its conserved first and last residue. A D gene is named only where the DNA matches it firmly. The listing skips clone size in some rows; elsewhere it reads once, few, many or a size class.

J	size	D	V	CDR3	DNA
TRBJ2-1	NA	NA	TRBV7-3	CASSLTIDGYNEQFF	TGTGCCAGCAGCTTAACTATAGATGGGTACAATGAGCAGTTCTTC
TRBJ1-1	few	TRBD1	TRBV5-5	CASSSRTGGTETEAFF	TGTGCCAGCAGCTCCCGGACAGGGGGCACCGAAACTGAAGCTTTCTTT
TRBJ2-5	many	NA	TRBV2	CASRTGLPATQYF	TGTGCCAGTAGAACGGGGTTACCCGCGACCCAGTACTTC
TRBJ2-6	NA	NA	TRBV7-2	CASSLLTAEAF	TGTGCCAGCAGCTTGCTGACAGCTGAAGCTTTC
TRBJ1-1	many	NA	TRBV2	CASGGQPNTEAFF	TGTGCCAGCGGAGGACAGCCGAACACTGAAGCTTTCTTT
TRBJ2-7	NA	TRBD2	TRBV29-1	CSVPGTSGRDEQYF	TGCAGCGTCCCCGGGACTAGCGGGAGGGACGAGCAGTACTTC
TRBJ1-1	many	NA	TRBV25-1	CASSGRGATEAFF	TGTGCCAGCAGTGGGAGGGGGGCCACTGAAGCTTTCTTT
TRBJ1-2	once	TRBD1	TRBV29-1	CSSPQGNYGYTF	TGCAGCAGTCCACAGGGGAACTATGGCTACACCTTC
TRBJ1-1	few	NA	TRBV6-1	CASSPDPVVAFF	TGTGCCAGCAGCCCAGACCCGGTAGTGGCTTTCTTT
TRBJ2-7	few	NA	TRBV9	CAWKGSYEQYF	TGTGCCTGGAAAGGCTCCTACGAGCAGTACTTC
TRBJ2-7	many	NA	TRBV2	CASSQNKGGAGEYF	TGTGCCAGCAGTCAGAACAAGGGTGGGGCAGGGGAGTACTTC
TRBJ1-2	NA	TRBD1	TRBV19	CAWSTRRTGRDYTF	TGTGCCTGGAGTACACGAAGGACAGGGAGGGACTACACCTTC
TRBJ2-7	NA	NA	TRBV2	CASQPDSRSYEQYF	TGTGCCAGCCAACCTGACAGTCGATCCTACGAGCAGTACTTC
TRBJ1-2	many	TRBD1	TRBV12-3/TRBV12-4	CASSPSGQGGPNGYTF	TGTGCCAGCAGCCCATCGGGACAGGGGGGACCTAACGGCTACACCTTC
TRBJ2-5	many	NA	TRBV7-9	CARIDNRSSLKETQYF	TGTGCCAGGATCGACAACCGGTCTTCTCTAAAGGAGACCCAGTACTTC
TRBJ1-5	NA	NA	TRBV10-3	CAISERVSQGLYQPQHF	TGTGCCATCAGTGAGAGGGTGTCACAGGGTTTATACCAGCCCCAGCATTTT
TRBJ1-1	few	TRBD1	TRBV6-6	CASRTRDRGTEAFF	TGTGCCAGCAGAACCCGGGACAGGGGGACTGAAGCTTTCTTT
TRBJ2-5	NA	NA	TRBV15	CATSSFRETQYF	TGTGCCACCAGCAGCTTTCGGGAGACCCAGTACTTC
TRBJ1-5	many	NA	TRBV6-6	CASSYSKGNQPQHF	TGTGCCAGCAGTTACTCGAAGGGCAATCAGCCCCAGCATTTT
TRBJ1-2	NA	NA	TRBV7-6	CASSFMSPRNYGYTF	TGTGCCAGCAGCTTTATGTCCCCTCGAAACTATGGCTACACCTTC
TRBJ1-2	few	NA	TRBV7-2	CASSLELTHYYGYTF	TGTGCCAGCAGCTTAGAGCTCACCCACTACTATGGCTACACCTTC
TRBJ1-4	many	NA	TRBV5-1	CASSLEAGRREKLFF	TGCGCCAGCAGCTTGGAGGCGGGGAGGCGTGAAAAACTGTTTTTT
TRBJ2-5	many	TRBD1	TRBV6-5	CASRDGTGGQETQYF	TGTGCCAGCAGGGACGGGACAGGGGGCCAAGAGACCCAGTACTTC
TRBJ1-2	many	NA	TRBV6-5	CASSYRRDYGYTF	TGTGCCAGCAGTTACAGGCGGGACTATGGCTACACCTTC
TRBJ1-1	NA	NA	TRBV28	CASSLSQGLAFF	TGTGCCAGCAGTTTATCGCAGGGTCTGGCTTTCTTT
TRBJ1-5	few	NA	TRBV20-1	CSASRTDNQPQHF	TGCAGTGCTAGCAGGACGGATAATCAGCCCCAGCATTTT
TRBJ1-2	many	NA	TRBV5-1	CASSSGISNYGYTF	TGCGCCAGCAGCTCAGGGATTTCAAACTATGGCTACACCTTC
TRBJ2-6	NA	NA	TRBV29-1	CSVGGESGANVLTF	TGCAGCGTTGGTGGGGAGAGTGGGGCCAACGTCCTGACTTTC
TRBJ1-1	few	TRBD1	TRBV4-1	CASSQGDRVSGEAFF	TGCGCCAGCAGCCAAGGCGACAGGGTTTCGGGTGAAGCTTTCTTT
TRBJ1-1	few	NA	TRBV4-2	CASSQSGPTEAFF	TGTGCCAGTAGCCAATCAGGTCCCACTGAAGCTTTCTTT
TRBJ2-7	NA	TRBD2	TRBV10-3	CATRLAGALEQYF	TGTGCCACTAGACTAGCGGGTGCACTCGAGCAGTACTTC
TRBJ2-7	few	NA	TRBV20-1	CSARPGLPTYEQYF	TGCAGTGCTAGACCGGGACTTCCAACCTACGAGCAGTACTTC